This TCR beta chain originates from a study of blood T cells in healthy people across ages. The second PCR ran roughly 6 to 11 cycles with a sample-barcoded 5' primer and J-beta primers. TCRdb re-analysed the 5' RACE reads in MiXCR, keeping a single row per CDR3 protein. This repertoire shows under 2 million distinct CDR3 sequences, about 35% found once; its top ten account for roughly 10%. The sample, around 10 milliliters of peripheral blood, was drawn from each donor. From germline, CDR1 is SGDLS and CDR2 YYNGEE. This CDR3 comprises 13 residues. Only a few counts were recorded for this clonotype. Its antigen is as yet unknown. The junction departs from the called germline gene at one end, perhaps through a read error. Overall study results and limits: With age, beta diversity per million T cells declined roughly linearly, significantly by approximately 40.

The sequenced sample was blood. The V call is TRBV9, the J call TRBJ2-7; D gene uncertain. This TCR was sampled from a woman between 25 and 40 years old in good health. The DNA of the CDR3 is TGTGCCTGCAGCGTAGGTCCGCAGGCCGAGCAGTACTTC. It is translated as CACSVGPQAEQYF.